This T cell receptor (beta chain) came from a study of cytomegalovirus exposure and HLA in healthy donors listed by TCRdb under 2017. For the study in its entirety: According to an earlier analysis of a few hundred of the donors, about 179 million T cells yielded some 120 million unique TCR beta sequences and about 300 Gb of sequence data. Rather than using new phenotypic data, the later analysis identified candidate immune exposures from TCR beta sequences and from how often those sequences occurred across donors. HLA typing included class I and class II loci at four-digit resolution. Donor age, sex, ethnicity and CMV serostatus were compiled alongside the repertoire data. All discovery cohort repertoires had been generated on a single sequencing platform. The study combined high-throughput TCR immunosequencing, statistical association of individual TCRs with disease status, and machine learning to predict cytomegalovirus infection status. Across some 400 genotyped donors of the cohort, an average of roughly 200,000 unique TCR beta nucleotide sequences per donor were sequenced, and roughly a sixth of those sequences were non-productive. An earlier analysis of 500 to 750 of the donors applied high-throughput TCR beta sequencing to assess whether each TCR beta V gene segment acted as functional or pseudogenic. Using immunosequencing, the study profiled T cell repertoires from 666 subjects and related those repertoires to cytomegalovirus serostatus. The genetic ancestry cluster associated with self-reported Caucasian donors included over 80% of the roughly 380 genotyped donors. The study aimed to test whether signatures of past pathogen exposure could be identified by cataloging public T cell receptors. A later genetic analysis took genome-wide SNP genotypes for about 65% of the roughly 670 donors and used that subset as a discovery cohort. A handful of DR-DQ haplotypes were treated as single units for association and clustering because of strong linkage in the cohort. Besides the first cohort of approximately 670 subjects, a separate validation cohort made up of 120 different subjects was used. About 280 gigabases of sequencing data and approximately 91 million unique TCR sequences made up an early release that covered nearly 650 HLA-typed donors. The number of typed donors differed by locus: roughly 620-640 for A, B, C, DRB1 and DQB1; 500 to 550 for DQA1; some 610 for DPA1; and roughly 450 for DPB1. A later analysis re-examined previously published TCR beta repertoires from more than 600 donors and added high-resolution HLA genotyping to investigate patterns of TCR occurrence.

The cohort was made up of about 670 healthy bone marrow donors. At the time of sampling, all cohort members were nominally healthy, though unrecorded immune exposures were likely present. The donor was CMV seronegative and belonged to the group of roughly 330 seronegative cohort members. Each donor provided a peripheral blood sample, and peripheral blood mononuclear cells were used for TCR beta sequencing. Genomic DNA was extracted from the blood cell samples with the Qiagen DNeasy Blood Extraction Kit. Measured from the cysteine to the phenylalanine, the CDR3 is 13 residues long. Solely the CDR3 DNA is kept, with 39 bases framed from the first base. The germline ends are 4 bases apart after V is trimmed by 0 bases and J by 2 bases. The germline V gene supplies CDR1 KGHSH and CDR2 LQKENI. The library was produced with the immunoSEQ multiplex PCR assay. For the multiplex PCR, a mixture combining 60 forward primers for TCR Vbeta segments and 13 reverse primers for TCR Jbeta segments was used. Amplification of the CDR3 region of rearranged TCR beta genes was performed with a multiplex PCR assay on genomic DNA. Amplified TCR beta libraries were sequenced as 87-base-pair reads on the Illumina HiSeq System. The original methods were these. A later analysis counted about 80 million unique TCR beta chains across the 700 or so repertoires, and 9.5 million to 11 million of these chains were shared by at least two donors. A nearest-neighbor algorithm error-corrected the raw reads and collapsed the reads into unique sequences, merging closely related sequences to remove PCR and sequencing errors. CDR3 sequences were aligned to IMGT reference sequences to assign V, D and J gene segments. For a sequence to be retained, a match of at least six nucleotides to both a V gene segment and a J gene segment was required. Rearrangements were called productive when the CDR3 lacked stop codons and stayed in frame with V and J; all others were non-productive. Following IMGT convention, CDR3 was defined as the stretch from the second conserved V-encoded cysteine to the conserved J-encoded phenylalanine. The earlier analysis of 500 to 650 of the donors excluded any sequence lacking an unambiguous match to a single V gene segment. An earlier analysis of approximately 590 of the donors called V segments functional above 56.7% productive rearrangements and segregating when the between-donor standard deviation exceeded 5%. A statistical classification framework was built to diagnose cytomegalovirus status from the catalog of TCR beta chain sequences. In a later analysis, TCR nucleotide sequences were compared against IMGT/GENE-DB human TR gene sequences so that V and J genes could be assigned. Using the TCRdist pipeline, a later analysis assigned CDR3 sequences along with most-parsimonious VDJ recombination scenarios. In a later analysis, each TCR beta chain was defined by its CDR3 amino acid sequence together with its V-gene family, and reads without a unique V-gene family were excluded. To address suspected cross-contamination and a sequencing artifact, a later analysis removed a few hundred highly shared, low-generation-probability nucleotide sequences. For each public chain, a later analysis derived a clonal expansion index from normalized ranks of inferred template counts within each repertoire. In a later analysis, generation probabilities were computed using a VDJ recombination model fitted to out-of-frame rearrangements, and the results were checked against IGoR. In a later analysis, TCR-TCR, TCR-HLA and TCR-CMV co-occurrence was scored with hypergeometric tests, and a repertoire-size bias correction was applied to TCR pairs. False discovery rates were estimated in a later analysis by permuting HLA or CMV assignments 20 times. In a later analysis, co-occurring TCRs were grouped using DBSCAN, and TCRdist sequence similarity was added for clustering within HLA-allele-positive subsets. Repertoires with fewer than 30,000 or more than 120,000 public chains were left out of co-occurrence clustering, as were roughly five repertoires with anomalous nucleotide sharing. Imported from immuneACCESS, the table was reduced by TCRdb to in-frame sequences with V and J called. These copies leave out some clones; in studies compared against another copy, an unresolved V gene accounts for under half, and the cause of the remainder is not known. V and J calls and clone size are those listed in that table; D and trimming were worked out from the DNA. The sample has more than 95,000 clones on record, about 86% of them singletons. Roughly 3.9% of the sample goes to the ten largest clones.

What the study reported, not specific to this receptor: Most TCR sequences were observed very rarely across donors, whereas some public TCRs were present in many individuals. In a later analysis, the rate of TCR association differed among HLA loci, with DRB1 alleles having the most associated TCRs and HLA-C alleles having the fewest. The cohort was sequenced for TCR beta chains only, and without alpha or paired-chain data the features that could be detected were limited. Because the 87-base-pair reads could not distinguish some IMGT-functional V segments, including TRBV6-2 and TRBV6-3, those segments were excluded. In a later analysis, 16,951 TCR beta sequences were associated with specific HLA alleles at a false discovery rate of 0.05. In a later genetic analysis, a missense DCLRE1C variant was associated with V-gene and J-gene trimming of TCR beta chains, and the association was replicated in an independent cohort. A further reported finding was that TCR beta sequences accurately predicted the HLA-A and HLA-B alleles for most subjects in the first cohort. The study gave a list of about 170 TCR beta chains associated with cytomegalovirus. The authors suggested that the approach could potentially be generalized to other disease states and immunological phenotypes. Cytomegalovirus status was reported to be diagnosed by the classifier with high specificity and sensitivity in both the original and validation cohorts. Assigning TCR associations to individual alleles was difficult when HLA alleles, especially DR and DQ, strongly co-occurred. Roughly uniform sequencing depth across donors was assumed in presence/absence analyses, although this assumption may not hold. In a later analysis, several top co-occurrence clusters were reported to appear linked to parvovirus B19, influenza, CMV and Epstein-Barr virus. Compared with equally common non-associated chains, HLA-associated TCR beta chains in a later analysis were more clonally expanded and had lower generation probabilities. HLA typing was unavailable for some donors at each locus, so association tests used only the typed subset. Correlated functional status among segregating V segments might be attributable to linkage disequilibrium, but an unknown experimental factor could not be ruled out. Because counts were too low, fewer than 20 rarely observed V segments, including chromosome 9 orphons, were excluded from the earlier analysis of 587 of the donors. CMV serostatus was the only immune exposure information available for the cohort. An earlier analysis of around 500 of the donors showed that most TCR beta V segments appeared in productive rearrangements either about 90% or about 30% of the time, which broadly matched IMGT annotations. A later genetic analysis reported fewer N-insertions in productive TCRs among donors in an Asian-associated ancestry cluster than the roughly 690-donor mean. A few of the identified cytomegalovirus-associated TCR beta chains were confirmed in vitro to be specific for cytomegalovirus antigens. According to a later analysis, most CMV-associated TCR beta chains appeared to be HLA-restricted, and the HLA associations seemed to be driven largely by CMV exposure. A cluster of highly shared sequence variants was judged likely to be a technical artifact of the sequencing pipeline.

Details on this clone: It lacks a known antigen. Nothing much larger sits one base from this clone, and base qualities are not available.

This TCR derives from a woman younger than 45 in good health and CMV-seronegative. The sample comprised PBMCs. The chain is made from TRBV18 and TRBJ1-2, with the D gene uncertain. Here is the DNA: TGTGCCAGCTCACCACCGTCGAACTATGGCTACACCTTC. It encodes CASSPPSNYGYTF.